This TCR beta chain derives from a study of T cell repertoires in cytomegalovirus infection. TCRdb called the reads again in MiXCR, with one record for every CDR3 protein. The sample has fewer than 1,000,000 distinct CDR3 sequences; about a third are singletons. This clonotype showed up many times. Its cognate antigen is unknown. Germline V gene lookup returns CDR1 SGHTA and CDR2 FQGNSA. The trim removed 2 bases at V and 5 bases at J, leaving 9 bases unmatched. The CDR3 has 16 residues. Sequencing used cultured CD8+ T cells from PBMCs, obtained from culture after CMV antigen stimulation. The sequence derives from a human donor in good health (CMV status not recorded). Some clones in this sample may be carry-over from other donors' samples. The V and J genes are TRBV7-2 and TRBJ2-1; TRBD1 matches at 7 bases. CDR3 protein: CASSLRGQPPNNEQFF. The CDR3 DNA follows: TGTGCCAGCAGCTTAAGGGGACAGCCGCCTAACAATGAGCAGTTCTTC.